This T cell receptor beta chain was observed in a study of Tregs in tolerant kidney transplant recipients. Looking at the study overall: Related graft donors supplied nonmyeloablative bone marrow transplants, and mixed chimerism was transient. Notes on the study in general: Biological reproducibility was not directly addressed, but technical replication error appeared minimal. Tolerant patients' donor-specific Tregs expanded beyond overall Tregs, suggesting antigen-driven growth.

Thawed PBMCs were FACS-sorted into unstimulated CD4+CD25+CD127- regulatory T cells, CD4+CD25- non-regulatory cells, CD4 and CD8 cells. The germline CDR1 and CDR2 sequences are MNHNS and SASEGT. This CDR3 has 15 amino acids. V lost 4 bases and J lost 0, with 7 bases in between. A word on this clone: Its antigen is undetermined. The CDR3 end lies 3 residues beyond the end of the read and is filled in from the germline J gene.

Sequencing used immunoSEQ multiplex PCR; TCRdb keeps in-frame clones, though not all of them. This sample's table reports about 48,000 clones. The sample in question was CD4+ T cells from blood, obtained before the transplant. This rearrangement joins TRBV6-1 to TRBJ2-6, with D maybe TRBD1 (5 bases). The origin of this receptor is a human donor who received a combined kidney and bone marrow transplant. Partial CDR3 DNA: TGTGCCAGCAGTGTCGACAGCTCTGGGGCCAACGTC. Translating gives CASSVDSSGANV. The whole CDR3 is CASSVDSSGANVLTF.